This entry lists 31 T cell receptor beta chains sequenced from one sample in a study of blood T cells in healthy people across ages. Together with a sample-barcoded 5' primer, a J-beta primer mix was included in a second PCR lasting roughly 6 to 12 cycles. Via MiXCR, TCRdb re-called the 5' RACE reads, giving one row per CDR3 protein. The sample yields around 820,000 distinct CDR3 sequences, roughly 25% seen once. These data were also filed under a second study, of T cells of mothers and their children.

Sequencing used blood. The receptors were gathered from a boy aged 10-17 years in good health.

The CDR3 sequence is CSAVTGTGKGYTF. CDR3 nucleotide sequence: TGCAGTGCTGTCACCGGGACAGGGAAAGGCTACACCTTC. This chain joins TRBV20-1 and TRBJ1-2; 9 bases are a match to TRBD1. Per germline, CDR1 DFQATT and CDR2 SNEGSKA (reference sequence). CDR3 size: 13 residues. V lost 5 bases, J lost 8 bases, and 9 bases stayed unmatched.

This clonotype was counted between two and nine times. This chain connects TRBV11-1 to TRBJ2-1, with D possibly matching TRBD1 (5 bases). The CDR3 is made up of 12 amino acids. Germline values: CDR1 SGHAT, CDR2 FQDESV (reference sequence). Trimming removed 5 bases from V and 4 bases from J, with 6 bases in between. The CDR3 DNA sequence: TGTGCCAGCAGCCGACAGTACAATGAGCAGTTCTTC. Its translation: CASSRQYNEQFF. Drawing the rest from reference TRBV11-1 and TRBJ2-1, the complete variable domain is EAEVAQSPRYKITEKSQAVAFWCDPISGHATLYWYRQILGQGPELLVQFQDESVVDDSQLPKDRFSAERLKGVDSTLKIQPAELGDSAMYLCASSRQYNEQFFGPGTRLTVL.

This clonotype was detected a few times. CDR3 nucleotide sequence: TGTGCCAGCAGTACCCAGGGGACCGGGGAGCTGTTTTTT. This translates into CASSTQGTGELFF. The chain couples TRBV2 to TRBJ2-2; TRBD1 might be the D (6 bases). V lost 5 bases to trimming and J lost 5 bases, with 9 bases between them. This CDR3 has 13 residues. CDR1 is SNHLY and CDR2 is FYNNEI in the germline V gene.

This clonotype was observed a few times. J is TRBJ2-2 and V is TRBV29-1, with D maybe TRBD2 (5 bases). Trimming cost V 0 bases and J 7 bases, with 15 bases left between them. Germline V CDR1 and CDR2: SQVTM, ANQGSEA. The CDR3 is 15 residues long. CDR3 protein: CSVEEAGLEDGELFF. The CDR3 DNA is TGCAGCGTTGAAGAGGCCGGACTGGAGGACGGGGAGCTGTTTTTT.

The CDR3 nucleotides read TGTGCCAGCAGTGAAGCCCTCACTTATGAGCAGTTCTTC. Residues: CASSEALTYEQFF. The rearrangement joins TRBV2 to TRBJ2-1, with no clear D. CDR1 is SNHLY and CDR2 is FYNNEI in the germline V gene. The CDR3 runs to 13 residues. V shed 0 bases and J shed 8 bases, with 8 bases lying between them.

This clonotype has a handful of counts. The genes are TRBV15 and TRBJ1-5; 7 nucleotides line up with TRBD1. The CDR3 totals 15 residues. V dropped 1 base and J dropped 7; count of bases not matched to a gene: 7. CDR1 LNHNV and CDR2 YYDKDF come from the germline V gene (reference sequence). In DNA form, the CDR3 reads TGTGCCACCAGCAGAGTTGACAGGGCCGGACAGCCCCAGCATTTT. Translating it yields CATSRVDRAGQPQHF.

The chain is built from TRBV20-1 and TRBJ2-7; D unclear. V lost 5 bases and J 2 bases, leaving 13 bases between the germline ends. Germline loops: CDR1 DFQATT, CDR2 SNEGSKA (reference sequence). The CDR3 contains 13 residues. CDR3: CSARKPSTYEQYF. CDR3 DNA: TGCAGTGCTCGAAAACCCTCCACCTACGAGCAGTACTTC.

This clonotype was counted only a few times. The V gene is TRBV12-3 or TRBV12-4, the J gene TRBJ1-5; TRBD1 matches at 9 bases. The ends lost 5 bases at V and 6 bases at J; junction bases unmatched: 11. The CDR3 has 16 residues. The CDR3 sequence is CASSTRTGDVSQPQHF. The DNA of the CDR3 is TGTGCCAGCAGTACCAGGACAGGGGATGTGAGTCAGCCCCAGCATTTT.

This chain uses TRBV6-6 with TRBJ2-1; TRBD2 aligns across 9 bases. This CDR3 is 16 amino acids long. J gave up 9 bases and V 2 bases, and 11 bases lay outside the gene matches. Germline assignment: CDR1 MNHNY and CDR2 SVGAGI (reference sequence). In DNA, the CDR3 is TGTGCCAGCAGTTACACCGCGAGCGGGGGGTTAGGTGAGCAGTTCTTC. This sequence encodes CASSYTASGGLGEQFF.

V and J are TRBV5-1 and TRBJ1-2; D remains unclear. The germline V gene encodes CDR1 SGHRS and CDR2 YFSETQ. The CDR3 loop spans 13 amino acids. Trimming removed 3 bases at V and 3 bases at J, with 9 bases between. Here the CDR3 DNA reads TGCGCCAGCAGCTGCGGACCTCACTATGGCTACACCTTC. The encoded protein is CASSCGPHYGYTF.

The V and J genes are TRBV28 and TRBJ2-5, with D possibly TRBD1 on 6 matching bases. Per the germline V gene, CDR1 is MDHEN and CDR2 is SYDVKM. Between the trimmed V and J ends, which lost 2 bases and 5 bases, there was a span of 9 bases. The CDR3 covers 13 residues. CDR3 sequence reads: CASSLNRVETQYF. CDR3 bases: TGTGCCAGCAGTTTAAACAGGGTCGAGACCCAGTACTTC. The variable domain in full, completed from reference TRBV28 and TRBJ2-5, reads DVKVTQSSRYLVKRTGEKVFLECVQDMDHENMFWYRQDPGLGLRLIYFSYDVKMKEKGDIPEGYSVSREKKERFSLILESASTNQTSMYLCASSLNRVETQYFGPGTRLLVL.

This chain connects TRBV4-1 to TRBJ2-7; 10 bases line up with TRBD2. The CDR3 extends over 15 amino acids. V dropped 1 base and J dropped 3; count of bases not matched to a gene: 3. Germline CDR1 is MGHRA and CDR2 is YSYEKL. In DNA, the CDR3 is TGCGCCAGCAGCCAAGGACTAGCGGGTTACTACGAGCAGTACTTC. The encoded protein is CASSQGLAGYYEQYF.

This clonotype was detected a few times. Written as DNA, the CDR3 is TGTGCCAGCAGCGTAGGTGCTCCCGACTCCTACAATGAGCAGTTCTTC. This translates into CASSVGAPDSYNEQFF. The chain is built from TRBV9 and TRBJ2-1; D not resolved. Trimming left V 0 bases short and J 0 bases short, with 10 bases between. This CDR3 is 16 amino acids long. Germline CDR1 reads SGDLS; CDR2 reads YYNGEE.

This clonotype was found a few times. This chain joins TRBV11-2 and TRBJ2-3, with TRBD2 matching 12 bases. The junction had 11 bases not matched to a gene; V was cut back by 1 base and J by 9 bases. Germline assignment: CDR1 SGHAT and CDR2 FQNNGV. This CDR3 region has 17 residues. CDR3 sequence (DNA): TGTGCCAGCAGCTTAGCCCGGACTAGCGGGATAGGTGAAACGCAGTATTTT. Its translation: CASSLARTSGIGETQYF.

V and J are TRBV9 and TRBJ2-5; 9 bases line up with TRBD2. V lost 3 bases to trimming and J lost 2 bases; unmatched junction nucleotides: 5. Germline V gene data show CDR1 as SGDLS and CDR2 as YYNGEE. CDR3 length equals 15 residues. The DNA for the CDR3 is TGTGCCAGCAGCGAGGTAGCGGGGGAACAAGAGACCCAGTACTTC. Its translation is CASSEVAGEQETQYF.

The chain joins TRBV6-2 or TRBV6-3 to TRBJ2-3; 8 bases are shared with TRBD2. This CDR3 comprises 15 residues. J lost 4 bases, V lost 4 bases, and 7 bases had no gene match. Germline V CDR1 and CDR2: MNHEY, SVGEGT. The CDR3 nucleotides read TGTGCCAGCAGTTGGACGGGAGGGATGCCAGATACGCAGTATTTT. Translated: CASSWTGGMPDTQYF.

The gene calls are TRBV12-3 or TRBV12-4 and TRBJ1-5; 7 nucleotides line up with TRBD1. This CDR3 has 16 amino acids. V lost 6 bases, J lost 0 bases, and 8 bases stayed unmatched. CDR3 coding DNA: TGTGCCAGCAGGTCCGGGACAGCGTATAGCAATCAGCCCCAGCATTTT. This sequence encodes CASRSGTAYSNQPQHF.

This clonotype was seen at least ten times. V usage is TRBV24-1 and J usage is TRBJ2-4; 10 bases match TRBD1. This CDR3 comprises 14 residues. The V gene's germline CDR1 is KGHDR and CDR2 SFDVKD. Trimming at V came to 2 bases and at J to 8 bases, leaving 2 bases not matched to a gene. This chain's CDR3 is CATSDSGTGDIQYF. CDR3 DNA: TGTGCCACCAGTGATTCTGGGACAGGGGACATTCAGTACTTC.

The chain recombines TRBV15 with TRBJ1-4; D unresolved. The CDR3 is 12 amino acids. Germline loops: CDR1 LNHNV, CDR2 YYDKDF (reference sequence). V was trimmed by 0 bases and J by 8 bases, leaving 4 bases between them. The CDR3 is CATSRDGEKLFF. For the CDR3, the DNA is TGTGCCACCAGCAGAGATGGGGAAAAACTGTTTTTT. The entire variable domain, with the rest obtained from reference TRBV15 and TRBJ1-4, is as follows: DAMVIQNPRYQVTQFGKPVTLSCSQTLNHNVMYWYQQKSSQAPKLLFHYYDKDFNNEADTPDNFQSRRPNTSFCFLDIRSPGLGDTAMYLCATSRDGEKLFFGSGTQLSVL.

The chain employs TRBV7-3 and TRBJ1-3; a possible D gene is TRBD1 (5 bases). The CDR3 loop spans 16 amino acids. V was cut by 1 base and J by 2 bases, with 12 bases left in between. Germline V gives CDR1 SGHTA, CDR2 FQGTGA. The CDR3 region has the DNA TGTGCCAGCAGCTTAAATGGGATGGGGCCTGGAAACACCATATATTTT. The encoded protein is CASSLNGMGPGNTIYF.

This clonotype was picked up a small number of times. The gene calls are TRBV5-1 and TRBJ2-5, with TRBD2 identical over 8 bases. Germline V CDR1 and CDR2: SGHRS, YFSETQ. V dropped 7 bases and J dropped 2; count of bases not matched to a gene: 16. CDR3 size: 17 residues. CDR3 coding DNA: TGCGCCAGCGGTTGGCCAGGGATAGCGGGATCTCAAGAGACCCAGTACTTC. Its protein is CASGWPGIAGSQETQYF.

For the CDR3, the DNA is TGCAGCGGCGAGGGGACCCAAGAGACCCAGTACTTC. It translates to CSGEGTQETQYF. The genes are TRBV29-1 and TRBJ2-5; tentatively, D is TRBD1 or TRBD2 (5 bases each). Germline V gives CDR1 SQVTM, CDR2 ANQGSEA. Trimming cost V 7 bases and J 1 base, with 10 bases left between them. This CDR3 comprises 12 residues.

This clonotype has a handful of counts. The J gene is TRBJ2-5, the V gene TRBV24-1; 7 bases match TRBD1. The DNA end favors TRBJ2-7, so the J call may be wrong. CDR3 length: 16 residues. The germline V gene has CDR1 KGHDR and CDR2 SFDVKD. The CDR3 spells CATSDRQRTGGYEQYF. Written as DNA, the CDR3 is TGTGCCACCAGTGACAGGCAACGGACAGGTGGGTACGAGCAGTACTTC.

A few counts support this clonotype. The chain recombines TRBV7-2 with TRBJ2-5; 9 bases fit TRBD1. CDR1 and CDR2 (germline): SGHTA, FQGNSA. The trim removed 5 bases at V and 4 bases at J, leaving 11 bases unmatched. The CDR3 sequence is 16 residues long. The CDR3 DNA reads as TGTGCCAGCAGCGCATTAAACAGGGGGCGCGGAGAGACCCAGTACTTC. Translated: CASSALNRGRGETQYF.

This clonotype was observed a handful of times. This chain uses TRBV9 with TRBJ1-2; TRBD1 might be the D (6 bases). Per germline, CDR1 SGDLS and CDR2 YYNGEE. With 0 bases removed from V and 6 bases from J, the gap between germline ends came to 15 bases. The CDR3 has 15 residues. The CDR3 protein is CASSVVGGALDGYTF. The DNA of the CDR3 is TGTGCCAGCAGCGTAGTGGGGGGGGCCCTGGATGGCTACACCTTC.

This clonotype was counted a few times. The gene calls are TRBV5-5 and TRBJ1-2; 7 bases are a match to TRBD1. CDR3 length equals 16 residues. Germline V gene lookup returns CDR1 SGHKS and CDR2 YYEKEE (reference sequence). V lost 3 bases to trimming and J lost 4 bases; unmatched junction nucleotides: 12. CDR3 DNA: TGTGCCAGCAGCTCCCGGGTTGGCACAGGGGTCTATGGCTACACCTTC. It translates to CASSSRVGTGVYGYTF.

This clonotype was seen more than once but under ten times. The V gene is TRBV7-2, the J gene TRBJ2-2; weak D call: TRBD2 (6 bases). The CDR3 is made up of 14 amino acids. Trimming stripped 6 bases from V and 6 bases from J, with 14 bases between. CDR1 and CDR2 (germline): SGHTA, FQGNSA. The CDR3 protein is CASRRGNLAGELFF. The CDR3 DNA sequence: TGTGCCAGCAGGCGCGGGAATCTGGCCGGGGAGCTGTTTTTT.

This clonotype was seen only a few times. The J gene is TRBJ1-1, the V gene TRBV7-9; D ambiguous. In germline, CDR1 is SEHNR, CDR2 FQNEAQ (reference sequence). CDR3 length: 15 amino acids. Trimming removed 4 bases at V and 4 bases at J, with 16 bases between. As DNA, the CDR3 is TGTGCCAGCAGCTACACACCAGCCCTCGTCACTGAAGCTTTCTTT. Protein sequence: CASSYTPALVTEAFF. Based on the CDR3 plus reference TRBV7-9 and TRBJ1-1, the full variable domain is DTGVSQNPRHKITKRGQNVTFRCDPISEHNRLYWYRQTLGQGPEFLTYFQNEAQLEKSRLLSDRFSAERPKGSFSTLEIQRTEQGDSAMYLCASSYTPALVTEAFFGQGTRLTVV.

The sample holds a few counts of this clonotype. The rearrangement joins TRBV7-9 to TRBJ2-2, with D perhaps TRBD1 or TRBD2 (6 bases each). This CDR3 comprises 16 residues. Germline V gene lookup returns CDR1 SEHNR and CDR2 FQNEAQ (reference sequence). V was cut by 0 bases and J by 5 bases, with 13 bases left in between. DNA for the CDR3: TGTGCCAGCAGCTTAGCGCCGGGGGCCGGAACCGGGGAGCTGTTTTTT. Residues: CASSLAPGAGTGELFF. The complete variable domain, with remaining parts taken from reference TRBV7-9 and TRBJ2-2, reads DTGVSQNPRHKITKRGQNVTFRCDPISEHNRLYWYRQTLGQGPEFLTYFQNEAQLEKSRLLSDRFSAERPKGSFSTLEIQRTEQGDSAMYLCASSLAPGAGTGELFFGEGSRLTVL.

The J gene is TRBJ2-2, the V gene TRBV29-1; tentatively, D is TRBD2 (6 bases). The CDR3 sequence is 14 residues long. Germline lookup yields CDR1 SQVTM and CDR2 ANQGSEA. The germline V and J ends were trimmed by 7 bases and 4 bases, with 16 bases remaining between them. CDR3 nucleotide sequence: TGCAGCGCAGTGGGGGGTAGCTCCACCGGGGAGCTGTTTTTT. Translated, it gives CSAVGGSSTGELFF.

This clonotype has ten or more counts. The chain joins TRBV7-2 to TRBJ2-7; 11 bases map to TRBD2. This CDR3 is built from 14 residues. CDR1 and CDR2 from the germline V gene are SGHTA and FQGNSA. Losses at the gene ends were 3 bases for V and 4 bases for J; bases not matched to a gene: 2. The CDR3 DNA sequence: TGTGCCAGCAGCTTTACTAGCGGGAGTTACGAGCAGTACTTC. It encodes CASSFTSGSYEQYF.